Below, 7 T cell receptor beta chains from the same sample are listed, as sequenced in a study of cytomegalovirus exposure and HLA in healthy donors. Using immunoSEQ multiplex PCR, the repertoire was profiled, and TCRdb retains in-frame clones only, with some absent. Of under 50,000 clones listed, approximately 93% are singletons. The specimen was PBMCs. The receptors stem from a young woman in good health and CMV-seronegative.

This chain joins TRBV9 and TRBJ1-1; 8 positions match TRBD1. The CDR3 is 16 amino acids. The trim removed 0 bases at V and 1 base at J, leaving 5 bases unmatched. The germline V gene has CDR1 SGDLS and CDR2 YYNGEE. The CDR3 sequence is CASSVGQGAGNTEAFF. CDR3 bases: TGTGCCAGCAGCGTAGGCCAGGGGGCAGGGAACACTGAAGCTTTCTTT.

V and J are TRBV4-1 and TRBJ1-5; the D is unclear. Germline values: CDR1 MGHRA, CDR2 YSYEKL. The germline V and J ends were trimmed by 5 bases and 2 bases, with 10 bases remaining between them. This CDR3 contains 14 residues. The CDR3 sequence: CASSSMAGNQPQHF. As DNA, the CDR3 is TGCGCCAGCAGCTCCATGGCAGGCAATCAGCCCCAGCATTTT.

The genes are TRBV18 and TRBJ1-5, with a weak D call TRBD1 (5 bases). Germline loops: CDR1 KGHSH, CDR2 LQKENI. The germline V and J ends were trimmed by 4 bases and 6 bases, with 13 bases remaining between them. The CDR3 contains 14 residues. The CDR3 loop reads CASSRTPGGQPQHF. CDR3 in DNA: TGTGCCAGCTCACGGACACCGGGGGGTCAGCCCCAGCATTTT. The whole variable domain, remainder taken from reference TRBV18 and TRBJ1-5, is NAGVMQNPRHLVRRRGQEARLRCSPMKGHSHVYWYRQLPEEGLKFMVYLQKENIIDESGMPKERFSAEFPKEGPSILRIQQVVRGDSAAYFCASSRTPGGQPQHFGDGTRLSIL.

A single count supports this clone. CDR3 loop: CASSVGASAEAFF. For the CDR3, the DNA is TGTGCCAGCAGCGTAGGGGCTTCCGCTGAAGCTTTCTTT. The chain combines TRBV9 with TRBJ1-1, with unresolved D. V lost 0 bases, J lost 6 bases, and 9 bases lay in between. From germline, CDR1 is SGDLS and CDR2 YYNGEE. The CDR3 is 13 amino acids.

The chain recombines TRBV30 with TRBJ2-1, with TRBD1 as a possible D gene (6 bases). V was cut by 4 bases and J by 9 bases, with 16 bases left in between. This CDR3 contains 13 residues. CDR1 and CDR2 (germline): GTSNPN, SVGIG (reference sequence). CDR3 sequence: CAWKTGPSGEQFF. CDR3 coding DNA: TGTGCCTGGAAGACAGGACCCTCGGGTGAGCAGTTCTTC.

This sequence joins TRBV5-8 and TRBJ1-4; no reliable D call. Trimming removed 5 bases at V and 7 bases at J, with 15 bases between. CDR1 is SGHTS, CDR2 YDEGEE, per germline. The CDR3 sequence is 14 residues long. CDR3 amino acids: CASRRDPSSEKLFF. CDR3 nucleotides: TGTGCCAGCAGGCGGGATCCCTCTAGTGAAAAACTGTTTTTT.

The table lists this clone with a count of one. The V gene is TRBV2, the J gene TRBJ1-3; D is possibly TRBD1 (5 bases). The CDR3 sequence is 15 residues long. Germline V gives CDR1 SNHLY, CDR2 FYNNEI. V lost 3 bases and J lost 2, with 11 bases in between. CDR3 loop: CASSDDGAAGNTIYF. The DNA for the CDR3 is TGTGCCAGCAGTGACGATGGGGCAGCTGGAAACACCATATATTTT.